This T cell receptor (beta chain) emerged from a study of blood T cell repertoires in COVID-19. Background on the study: Acute and convalescent COVID-19 specimens originated in the United States, Italy and Spain. Nucleic acid was either cDNA or gDNA, and it came from T cells, B-cell-depleted T cells, or PBMCs.

Per the original data handling: Reference gene primer amplification in the assay estimated nucleated cell counts. Only in-frame clones appear in the TCRdb table, and some are missing; sequencing was by immunoSEQ multiplex PCR. V and J calls plus clone size are reproduced from that table; the DNA served to infer D and trimming. The data show about 120,000 clones, approximately 78% seen once. Trimming cost V 2 bases and J 3 bases, with 10 bases left between them. This CDR3 contains 14 residues. Germline V gene data show CDR1 as SGHTA and CDR2 as FQGTGA. The V and J genes are TRBV7-3 and TRBJ1-2; D remains ambiguous. The sample consisted of peripheral blood. The TCR was taken from a man in his 70s with acute or convalescent COVID-19. The CDR3 protein is CASSLARLDYGYTF. The CDR3 DNA sequence: TGTGCCAGCAGCTTAGCCAGGTTGGACTATGGCTACACCTTC.